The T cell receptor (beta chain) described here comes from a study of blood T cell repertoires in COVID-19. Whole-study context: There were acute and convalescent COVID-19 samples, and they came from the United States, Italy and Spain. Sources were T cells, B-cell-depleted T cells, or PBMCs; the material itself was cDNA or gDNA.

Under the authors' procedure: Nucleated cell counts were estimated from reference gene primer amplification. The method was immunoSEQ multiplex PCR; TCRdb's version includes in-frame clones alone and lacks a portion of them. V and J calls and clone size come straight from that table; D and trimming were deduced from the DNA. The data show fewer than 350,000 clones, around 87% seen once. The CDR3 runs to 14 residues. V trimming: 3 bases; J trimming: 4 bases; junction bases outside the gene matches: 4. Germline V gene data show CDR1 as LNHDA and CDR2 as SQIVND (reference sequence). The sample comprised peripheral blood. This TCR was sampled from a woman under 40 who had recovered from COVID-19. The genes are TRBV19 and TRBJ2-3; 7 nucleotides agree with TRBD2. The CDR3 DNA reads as TGTGCCAGTAGTATCCCAGGGAGGGCAGATACGCAGTATTTT. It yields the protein CASSIPGRADTQYF.